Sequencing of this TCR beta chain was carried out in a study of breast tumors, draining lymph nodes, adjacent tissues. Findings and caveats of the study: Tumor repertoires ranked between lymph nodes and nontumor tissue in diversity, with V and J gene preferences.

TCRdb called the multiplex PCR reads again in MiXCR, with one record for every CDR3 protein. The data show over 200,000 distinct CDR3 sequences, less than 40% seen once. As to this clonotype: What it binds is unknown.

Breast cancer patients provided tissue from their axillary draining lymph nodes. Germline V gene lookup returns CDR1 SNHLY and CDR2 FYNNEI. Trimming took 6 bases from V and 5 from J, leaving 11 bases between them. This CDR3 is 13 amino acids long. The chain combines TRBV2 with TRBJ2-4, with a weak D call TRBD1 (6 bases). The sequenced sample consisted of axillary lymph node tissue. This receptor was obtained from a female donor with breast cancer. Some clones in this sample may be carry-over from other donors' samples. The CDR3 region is CASRRGLQNIQYF. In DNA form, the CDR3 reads TGTGCCAGCAGGAGGGGGTTACAAAACATTCAGTACTTC.